This T cell receptor (beta chain) is from a study of T cell clones after liver transplantation. V was pared by 7 bases and J by 5 bases, with 15 bases between. Looked up from germline, CDR1 is SGHRS and CDR2 is YFSETQ. CDR3 length: 13 amino acids. Data came from immunoSEQ multiplex PCR; TCRdb stores just in-frame clones and leaves some out. Of roughly 74,000 clones listed, over 70% were seen once; the top ten hold around 0.66%. The chain is built from TRBV5-1 and TRBJ1-2; tentative D call: TRBD1 (5 bases). The TCR sequence derives from a human donor who received a liver transplant. This specimen consisted of CD4+ T cells from blood, obtained before liver transplant. The CDR3 DNA is TGCGCCAGCGGAGCACGGGACCCGTATGGCTACACCTTC. Amino acids: CASGARDPYGYTF.